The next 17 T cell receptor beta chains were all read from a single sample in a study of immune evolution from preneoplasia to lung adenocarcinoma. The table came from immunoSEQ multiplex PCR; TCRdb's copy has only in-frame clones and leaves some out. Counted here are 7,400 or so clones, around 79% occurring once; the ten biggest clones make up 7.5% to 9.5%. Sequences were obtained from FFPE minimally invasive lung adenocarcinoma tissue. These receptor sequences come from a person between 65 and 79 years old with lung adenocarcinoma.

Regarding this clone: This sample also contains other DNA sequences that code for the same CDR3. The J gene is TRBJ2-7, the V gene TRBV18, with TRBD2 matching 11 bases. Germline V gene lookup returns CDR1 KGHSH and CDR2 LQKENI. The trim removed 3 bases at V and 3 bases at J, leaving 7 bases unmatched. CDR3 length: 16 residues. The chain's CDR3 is CASSPEGLAGGYEQYF. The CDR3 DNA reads TGTGCCAGCTCACCCGAAGGGCTAGCGGGGGGCTACGAGCAGTACTTC. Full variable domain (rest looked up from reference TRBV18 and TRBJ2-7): NAGVMQNPRHLVRRRGQEARLRCSPMKGHSHVYWYRQLPEEGLKFMVYLQKENIIDESGMPKERFSAEFPKEGPSILRIQQVVRGDSAAYFCASSPEGLAGGYEQYFGPGTRLTVT.

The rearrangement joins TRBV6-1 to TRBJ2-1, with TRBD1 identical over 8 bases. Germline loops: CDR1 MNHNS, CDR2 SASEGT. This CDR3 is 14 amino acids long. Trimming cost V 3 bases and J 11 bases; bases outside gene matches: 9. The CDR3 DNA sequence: TGTGCCAGCAGTGAGGGTTCAGGGGGCCCGAAGCAGTTCTTC. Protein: CASSEGSGGPKQFF.

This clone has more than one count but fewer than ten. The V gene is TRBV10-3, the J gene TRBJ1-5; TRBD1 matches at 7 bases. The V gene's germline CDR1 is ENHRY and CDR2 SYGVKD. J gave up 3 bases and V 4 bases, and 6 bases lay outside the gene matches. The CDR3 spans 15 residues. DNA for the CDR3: TGTGCCATCAGTGCCGGGGGACAGAACAATCAGCCCCAGCATTTT. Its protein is CAISAGGQNNQPQHF.

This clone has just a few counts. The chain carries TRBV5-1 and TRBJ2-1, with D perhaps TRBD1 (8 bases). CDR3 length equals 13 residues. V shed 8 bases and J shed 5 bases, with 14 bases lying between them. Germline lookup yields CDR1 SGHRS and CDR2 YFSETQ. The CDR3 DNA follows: TGCGCCAGTCACAGGGGGGGGAACAATGAGCAGTTCTTC. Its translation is CASHRGGNNEQFF. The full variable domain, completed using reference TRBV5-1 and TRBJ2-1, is KAGVTQTPRYLIKTRGQQVTLSCSPISGHRSVSWYQQTPGQGLQFLFEYFSETQRNKGNFPGRFSGRQFSNSRSEMNVSTLELGDSALYLCASHRGGNNEQFFGPGTRLTVL.

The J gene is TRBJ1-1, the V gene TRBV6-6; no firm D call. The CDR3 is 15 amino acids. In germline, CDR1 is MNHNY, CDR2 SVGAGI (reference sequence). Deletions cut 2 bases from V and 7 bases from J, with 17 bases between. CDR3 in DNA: TGTGCCAGCAGTTACACCCCTGGAACCTTCTTTGAAGCTTTCTTT. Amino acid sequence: CASSYTPGTFFEAFF.

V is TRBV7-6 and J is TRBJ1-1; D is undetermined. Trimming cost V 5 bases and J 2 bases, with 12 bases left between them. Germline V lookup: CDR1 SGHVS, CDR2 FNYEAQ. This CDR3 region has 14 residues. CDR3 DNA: TGTGCCAGCAGCCCCGGACGGCTTAACACTGAAGCTTTCTTT. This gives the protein CASSPGRLNTEAFF.

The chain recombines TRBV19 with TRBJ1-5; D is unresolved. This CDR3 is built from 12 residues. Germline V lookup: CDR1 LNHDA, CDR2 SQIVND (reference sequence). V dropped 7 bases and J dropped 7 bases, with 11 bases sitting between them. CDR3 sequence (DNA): TGTGCCAGTAAAGCGGCGGTCCAGCCCCAGCATTTT. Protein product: CASKAAVQPQHF. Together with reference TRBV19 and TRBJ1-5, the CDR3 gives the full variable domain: DGGITQSPKYLFRKEGQNVTLSCEQNLNHDAMYWYRQDPGQGLRLIYYSQIVNDFQKGDIAEGYSVSREKKESFPLTVTSAQKNPTAFYLCASKAAVQPQHFGDGTRLSIL.

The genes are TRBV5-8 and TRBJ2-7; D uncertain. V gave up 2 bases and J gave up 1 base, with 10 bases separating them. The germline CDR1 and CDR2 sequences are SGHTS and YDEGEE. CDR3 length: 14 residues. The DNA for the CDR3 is TGTGCCAGCAGCTTCTTTCAGAATTCCTACGAGCAGTACTTC. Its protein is CASSFFQNSYEQYF.

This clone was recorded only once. The CDR3 nucleotides read TGTGCCACCAGCGGACCCCAGGGGGGGCGAGAGACCCAGTACTTC. Translating it yields CATSGPQGGRETQYF. J is TRBJ2-5 and V is TRBV15; perhaps D is TRBD1 or TRBD2 (7 bases each). Looked up from germline, CDR1 is LNHNV and CDR2 is YYDKDF (reference sequence). V lost 5 bases, J lost 4 bases, and 17 bases lay in between. CDR3 length equals 15 residues. Supplemented by reference TRBV15 and TRBJ2-5, the full variable domain reads DAMVIQNPRYQVTQFGKPVTLSCSQTLNHNVMYWYQQKSSQAPKLLFHYYDKDFNNEADTPDNFQSRRPNTSFCFLDIRSPGLGDTAMYLCATSGPQGGRETQYFGPGTRLLVL.

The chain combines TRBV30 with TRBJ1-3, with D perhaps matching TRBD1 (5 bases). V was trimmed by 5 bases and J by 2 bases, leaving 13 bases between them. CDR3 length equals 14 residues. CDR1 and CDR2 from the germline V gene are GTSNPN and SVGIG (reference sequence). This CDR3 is CAWSRRAAGNTIYF. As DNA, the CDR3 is TGTGCCTGGTCCCGCAGGGCGGCTGGAAACACCATATATTTT.

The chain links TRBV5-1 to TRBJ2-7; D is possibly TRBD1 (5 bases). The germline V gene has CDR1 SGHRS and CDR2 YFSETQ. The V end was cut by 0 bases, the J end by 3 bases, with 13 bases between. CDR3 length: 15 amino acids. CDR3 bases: TGCGCCAGCAGCTTGGCCCTTGGGGCCTACTACGAGCAGTACTTC. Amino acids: CASSLALGAYYEQYF.

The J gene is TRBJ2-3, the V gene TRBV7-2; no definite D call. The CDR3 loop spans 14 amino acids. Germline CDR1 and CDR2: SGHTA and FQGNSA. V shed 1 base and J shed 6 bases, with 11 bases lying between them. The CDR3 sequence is CASSLDGPLDTQYF. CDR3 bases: TGTGCCAGCAGCTTAGACGGCCCTCTGGATACGCAGTATTTT.

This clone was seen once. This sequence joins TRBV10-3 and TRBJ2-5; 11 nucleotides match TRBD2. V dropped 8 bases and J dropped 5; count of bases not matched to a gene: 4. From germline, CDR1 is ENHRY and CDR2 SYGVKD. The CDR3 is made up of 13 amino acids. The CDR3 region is CAIRGTSGETQYF. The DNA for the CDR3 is TGTGCCATCCGCGGGACTAGCGGCGAGACCCAGTACTTC.

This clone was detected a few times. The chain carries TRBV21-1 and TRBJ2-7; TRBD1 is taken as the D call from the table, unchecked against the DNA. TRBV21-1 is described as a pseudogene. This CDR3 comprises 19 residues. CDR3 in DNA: TGTGCCAGCAGCTCTCCCCTCCTGCAGGGCGAGGCGACGATACGCGAGCAGTACTTC. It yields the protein CASSSPLLQGEATIREQYF.

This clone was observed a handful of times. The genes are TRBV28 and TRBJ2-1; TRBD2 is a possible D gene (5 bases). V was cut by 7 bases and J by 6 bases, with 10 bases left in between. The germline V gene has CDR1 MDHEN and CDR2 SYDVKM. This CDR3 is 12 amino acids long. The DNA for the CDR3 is TGTGCCAGCACACAAGCGGCCAATGAGCAGTTCTTC. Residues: CASTQAANEQFF.

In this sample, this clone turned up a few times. CDR3 sequence reads: CASSSSTATYEQYF. CDR3 nucleotides: TGTGCCAGCAGCTCCTCTACAGCTACCTACGAGCAGTACTTC. This sequence joins TRBV7-9 and TRBJ2-7, with unresolved D. Trimming shortened V by 4 bases and J by 2 bases, and 12 bases separated the two germline ends. Per the germline V gene, CDR1 is SEHNR and CDR2 is FQNEAQ (reference sequence). The CDR3 spans 14 residues.

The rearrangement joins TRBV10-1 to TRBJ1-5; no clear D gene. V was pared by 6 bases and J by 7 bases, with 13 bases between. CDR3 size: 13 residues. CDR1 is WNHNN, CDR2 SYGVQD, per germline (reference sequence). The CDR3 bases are TGCGCCAGCAGCCTCCGGGAGGGCCAGCCCCAGCATTTT. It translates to CASSLREGQPQHF.